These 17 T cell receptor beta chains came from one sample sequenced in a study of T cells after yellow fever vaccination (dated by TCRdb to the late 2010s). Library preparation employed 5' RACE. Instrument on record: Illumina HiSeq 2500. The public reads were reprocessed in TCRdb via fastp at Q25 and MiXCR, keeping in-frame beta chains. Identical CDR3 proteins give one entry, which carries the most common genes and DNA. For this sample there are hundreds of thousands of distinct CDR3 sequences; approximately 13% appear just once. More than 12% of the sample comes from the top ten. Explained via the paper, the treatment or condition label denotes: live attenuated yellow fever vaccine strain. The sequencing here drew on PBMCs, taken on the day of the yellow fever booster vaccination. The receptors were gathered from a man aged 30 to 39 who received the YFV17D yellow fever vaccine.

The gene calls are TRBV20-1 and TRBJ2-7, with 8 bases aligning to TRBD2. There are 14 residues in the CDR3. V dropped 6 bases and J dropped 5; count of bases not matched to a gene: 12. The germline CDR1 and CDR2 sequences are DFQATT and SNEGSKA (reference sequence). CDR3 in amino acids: CSATLRGRLNEQYF. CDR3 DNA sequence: TGCAGTGCCACTCTTCGCGGGAGGTTAAACGAGCAGTACTTC.

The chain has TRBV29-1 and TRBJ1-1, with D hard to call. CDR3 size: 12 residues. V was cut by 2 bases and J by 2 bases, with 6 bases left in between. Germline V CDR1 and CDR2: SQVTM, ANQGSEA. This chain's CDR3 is CSVERRNTEAFF. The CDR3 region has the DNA TGCAGCGTTGAACGTAGAAACACTGAAGCTTTCTTT.

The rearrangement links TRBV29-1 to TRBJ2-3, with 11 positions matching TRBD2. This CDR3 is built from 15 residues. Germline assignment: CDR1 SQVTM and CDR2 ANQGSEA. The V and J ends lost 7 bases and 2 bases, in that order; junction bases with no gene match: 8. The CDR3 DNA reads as TGCAGCGGCTCCGGGACTAGCGGCACCACAGATACGCAGTATTTT. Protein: CSGSGTSGTTDTQYF.

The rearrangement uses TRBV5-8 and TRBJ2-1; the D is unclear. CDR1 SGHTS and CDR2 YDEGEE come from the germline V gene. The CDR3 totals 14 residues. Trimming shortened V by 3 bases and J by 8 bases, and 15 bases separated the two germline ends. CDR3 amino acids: CASSSIYNTDEQFF. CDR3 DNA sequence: TGTGCCAGCAGCTCCATCTATAACACGGATGAGCAGTTCTTC.

The CDR3 here is CASSPGWGGSDTQYF. In nucleotides, the CDR3 is TGTGCCAGCAGCCCTGGTTGGGGAGGGTCAGATACGCAGTATTTT. The rearrangement joins TRBV6-1 to TRBJ2-3, with 7 bases that match TRBD2. The CDR3 extends over 15 amino acids. J was trimmed by 4 bases and V by 6 bases; bases with no gene match: 10. Germline CDR1 reads MNHNS; CDR2 reads SASEGT.

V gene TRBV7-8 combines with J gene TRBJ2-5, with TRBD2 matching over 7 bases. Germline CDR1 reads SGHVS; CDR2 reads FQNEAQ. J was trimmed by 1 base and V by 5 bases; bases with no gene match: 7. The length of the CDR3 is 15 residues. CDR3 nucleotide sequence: TGTGCCAGCAGCCGACCTAGCGGTCGCCAAGAGACCCAGTACTTC. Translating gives CASSRPSGRQETQYF.

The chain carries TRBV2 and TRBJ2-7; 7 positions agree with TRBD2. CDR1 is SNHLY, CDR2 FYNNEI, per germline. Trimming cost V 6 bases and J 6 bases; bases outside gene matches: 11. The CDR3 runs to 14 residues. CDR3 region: CASRGGSPLSEQYF. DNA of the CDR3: TGTGCCAGCAGGGGCGGGAGCCCCCTATCCGAGCAGTACTTC.

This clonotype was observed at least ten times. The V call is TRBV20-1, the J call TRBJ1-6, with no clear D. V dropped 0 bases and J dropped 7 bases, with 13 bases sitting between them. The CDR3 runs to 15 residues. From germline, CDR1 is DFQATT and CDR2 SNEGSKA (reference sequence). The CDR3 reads CSARDFDHWNSPLHF. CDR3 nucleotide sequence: TGCAGTGCTAGAGATTTCGACCACTGGAATTCACCCCTCCACTTT.

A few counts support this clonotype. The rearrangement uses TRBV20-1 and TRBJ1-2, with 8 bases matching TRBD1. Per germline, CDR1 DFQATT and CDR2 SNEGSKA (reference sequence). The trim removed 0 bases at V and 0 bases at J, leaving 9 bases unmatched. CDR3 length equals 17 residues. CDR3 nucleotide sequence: TGCAGTGCTAGAGATGAGGACAGGGCCGGGGCTAACTATGGCTACACCTTC. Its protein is CSARDEDRAGANYGYTF.

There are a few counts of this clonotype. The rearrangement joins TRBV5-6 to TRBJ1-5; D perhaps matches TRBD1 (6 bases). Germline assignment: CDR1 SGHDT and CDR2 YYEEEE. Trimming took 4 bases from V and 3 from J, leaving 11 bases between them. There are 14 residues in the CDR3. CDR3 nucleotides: TGTGCCAGCAGCAGACAGGAGCTCAATCAGCCCCAGCATTTT. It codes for CASSRQELNQPQHF.

The CDR3 DNA sequence: TGTGCCAGCAGCTCGAAACAGGTGTATGAGCAGTTCTTC. Amino acids: CASSSKQVYEQFF. The rearrangement uses TRBV7-2 and TRBJ2-1, with D tentatively TRBD1 (5 bases). CDR3 size: 13 residues. The V end was cut by 4 bases, the J end by 8 bases, with 12 bases between. CDR1 SGHTA and CDR2 FQGNSA come from the germline V gene.

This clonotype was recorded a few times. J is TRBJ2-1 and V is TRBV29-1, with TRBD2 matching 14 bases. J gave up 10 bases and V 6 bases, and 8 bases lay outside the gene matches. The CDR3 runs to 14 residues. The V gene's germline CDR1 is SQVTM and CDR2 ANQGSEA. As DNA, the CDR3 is TGCAGCGTAGGGACTAGCGGGAGTATGGGGGAGCAGTTCTTC. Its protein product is CSVGTSGSMGEQFF.

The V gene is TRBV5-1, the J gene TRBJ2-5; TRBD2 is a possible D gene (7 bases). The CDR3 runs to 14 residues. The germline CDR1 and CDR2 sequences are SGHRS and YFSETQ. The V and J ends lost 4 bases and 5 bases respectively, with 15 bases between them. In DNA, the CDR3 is TGCGCCAGCAGCGAGGAGGGAGGGGGTGAGACCCAGTACTTC. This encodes CASSEEGGGETQYF.

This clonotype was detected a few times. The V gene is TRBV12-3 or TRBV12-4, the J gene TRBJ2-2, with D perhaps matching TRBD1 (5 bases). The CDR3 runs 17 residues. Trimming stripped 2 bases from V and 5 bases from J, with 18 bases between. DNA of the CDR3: TGTGCCAGCAGTTTAAGGTCCAGGTCAGGGCGGACCGGGGAGCTGTTTTTT. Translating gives CASSLRSRSGRTGELFF.

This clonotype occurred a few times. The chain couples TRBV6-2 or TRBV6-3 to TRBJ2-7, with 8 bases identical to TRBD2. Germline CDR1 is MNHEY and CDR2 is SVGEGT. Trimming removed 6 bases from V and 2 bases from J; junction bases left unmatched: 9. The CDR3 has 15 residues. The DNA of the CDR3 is TGTGCCAGCAGACCTCATAGCGGGAAGGCCTACGAGCAGTACTTC. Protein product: CASRPHSGKAYEQYF.

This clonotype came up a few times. Written as DNA, the CDR3 is TGCGCCAGCAGCCCGGGACTTTTAGGGGATGAGCAGTTCTTC. This sequence encodes CASSPGLLGDEQFF. This chain uses TRBV4-3 with TRBJ2-1; perhaps TRBD2 as D (6 bases). This CDR3 comprises 14 residues. Germline V lookup: CDR1 LGHNA, CDR2 YSLEER. V was cut by 4 bases and J by 8 bases, with 15 bases left in between.

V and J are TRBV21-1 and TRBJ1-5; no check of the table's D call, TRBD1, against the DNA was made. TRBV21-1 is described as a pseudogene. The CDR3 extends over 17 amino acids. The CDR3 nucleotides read TGTGCCTCCAGCAAACATAACTCACGGGACAGCAATCAGCCCCAGCATTTT. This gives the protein CASSKHNSRDSNQPQHF.